This record looks at one TCR beta chain sequence and its context. These data are taken from a study of PD-1 blockade in classical Hodgkin lymphoma. The germline V gene has CDR1 SNHLY and CDR2 FYNNEI. V was pared by 7 bases and J by 2 bases, with 15 bases between. This CDR3 is built from 14 residues. Every patient was affected by relapse after autologous stem cell transplantation, while exposure to brentuximab vedotin was not uniform. TCRdb's copy holds only in-frame clones and misses some; the assay was immunoSEQ multiplex PCR. The sample includes about 18,000 clones, around 80% of them seen just once.

The chain combines TRBV2 with TRBJ2-7, with TRBD1 as a possible D gene (5 bases). The sequence derives from a human donor with classical Hodgkin lymphoma. Here the sequenced sample was peripheral blood mononuclear cells (PBMCs), taken at baseline. CDR3 nucleotide sequence: TGTGCCAGCATAATGAGACAGCCTCCCTACGAGCAGTACTTC. Protein product: CASIMRQPPYEQYF.